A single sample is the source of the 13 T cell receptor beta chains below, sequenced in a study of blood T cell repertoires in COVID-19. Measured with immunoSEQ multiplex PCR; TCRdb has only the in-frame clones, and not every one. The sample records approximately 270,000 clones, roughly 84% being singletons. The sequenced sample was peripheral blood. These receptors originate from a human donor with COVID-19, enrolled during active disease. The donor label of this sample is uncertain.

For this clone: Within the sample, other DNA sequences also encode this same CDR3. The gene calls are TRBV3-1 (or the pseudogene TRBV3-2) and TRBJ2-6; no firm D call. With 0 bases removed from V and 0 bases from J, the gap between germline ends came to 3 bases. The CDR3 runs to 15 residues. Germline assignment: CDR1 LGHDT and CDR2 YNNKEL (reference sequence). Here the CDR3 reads CASSQDSSGANVLTF. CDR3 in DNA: TGTGCCAGCAGCCAAGACAGCTCTGGGGCCAACGTCCTGACTTTC.

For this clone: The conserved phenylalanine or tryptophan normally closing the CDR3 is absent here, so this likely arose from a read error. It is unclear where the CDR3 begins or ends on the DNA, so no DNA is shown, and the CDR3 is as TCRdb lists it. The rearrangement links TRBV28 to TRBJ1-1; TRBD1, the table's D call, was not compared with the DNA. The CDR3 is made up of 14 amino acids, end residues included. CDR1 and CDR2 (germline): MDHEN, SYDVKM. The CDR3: CASRAEPQAPEAFA.

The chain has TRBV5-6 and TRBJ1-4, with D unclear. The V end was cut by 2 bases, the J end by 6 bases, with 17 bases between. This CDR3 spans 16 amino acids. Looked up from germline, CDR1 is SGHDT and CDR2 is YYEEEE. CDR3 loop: CASSLFGRATDEKLFF. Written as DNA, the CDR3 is TGTGCCAGCAGCTTATTCGGGAGGGCTACGGATGAAAAACTGTTTTTT. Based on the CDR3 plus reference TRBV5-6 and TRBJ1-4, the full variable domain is DAGVTQSPTHLIKTRGQQVTLRCSPKSGHDTVSWYQQALGQGPQFIFQYYEEEERQRGNFPDRFSGHQFPNYSSELNVNALLLGDSALYLCASSLFGRATDEKLFFGSGTQLSVL.

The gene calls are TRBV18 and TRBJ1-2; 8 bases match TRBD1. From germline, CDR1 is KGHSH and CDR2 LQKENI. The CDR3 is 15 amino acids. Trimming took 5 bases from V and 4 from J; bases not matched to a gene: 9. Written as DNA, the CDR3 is TGTGCCAGCTCAGAGAGACAGGGGTCCTTCTATGGCTACACCTTC. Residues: CASSERQGSFYGYTF.

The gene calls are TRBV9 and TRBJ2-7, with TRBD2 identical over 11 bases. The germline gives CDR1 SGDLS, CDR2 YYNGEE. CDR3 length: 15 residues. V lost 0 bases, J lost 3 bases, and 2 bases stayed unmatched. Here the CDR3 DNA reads TGTGCCAGCAGCGTAGAGGGGACTAGCGGCTACGAGCAGTACTTC. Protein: CASSVEGTSGYEQYF.

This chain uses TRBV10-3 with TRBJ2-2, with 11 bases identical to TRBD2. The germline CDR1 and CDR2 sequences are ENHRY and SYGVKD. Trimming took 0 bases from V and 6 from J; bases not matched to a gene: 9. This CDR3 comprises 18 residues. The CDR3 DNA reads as TGTGCCATCAGTGAGTCTCTTAGCGGGAGGGCCGGAGCCGGGGAGCTGTTTTTT. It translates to CAISESLSGRAGAGELFF.

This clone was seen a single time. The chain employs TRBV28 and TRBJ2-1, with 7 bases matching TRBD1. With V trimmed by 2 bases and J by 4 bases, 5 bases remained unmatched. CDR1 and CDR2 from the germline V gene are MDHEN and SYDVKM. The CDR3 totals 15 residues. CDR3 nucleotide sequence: TGTGCCAGCAGTTTACCCCCAGGGGGTTACAATGAGCAGTTCTTC. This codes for CASSLPPGGYNEQFF.

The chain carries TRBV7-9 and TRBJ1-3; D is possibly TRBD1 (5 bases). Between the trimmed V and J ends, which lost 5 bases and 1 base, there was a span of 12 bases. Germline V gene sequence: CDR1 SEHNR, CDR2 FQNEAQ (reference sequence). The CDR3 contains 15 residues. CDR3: CASSQGRASGNTIYF. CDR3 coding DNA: TGTGCCAGCAGCCAGGGTAGGGCTTCTGGAAACACCATATATTTT.

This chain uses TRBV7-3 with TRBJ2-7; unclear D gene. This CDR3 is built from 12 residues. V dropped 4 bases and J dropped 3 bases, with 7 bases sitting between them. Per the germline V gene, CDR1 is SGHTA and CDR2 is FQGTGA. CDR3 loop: CASSSDNYEQYF. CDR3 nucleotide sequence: TGTGCCAGCAGCTCAGACAACTACGAGCAGTACTTC.

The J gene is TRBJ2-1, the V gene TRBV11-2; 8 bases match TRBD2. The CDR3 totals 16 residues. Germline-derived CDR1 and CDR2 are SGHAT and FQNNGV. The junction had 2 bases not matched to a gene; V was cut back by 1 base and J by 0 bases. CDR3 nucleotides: TGTGCCAGCAGCTTAGCCGGGACTAGCTCCTACAATGAGCAGTTCTTC. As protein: CASSLAGTSSYNEQFF.

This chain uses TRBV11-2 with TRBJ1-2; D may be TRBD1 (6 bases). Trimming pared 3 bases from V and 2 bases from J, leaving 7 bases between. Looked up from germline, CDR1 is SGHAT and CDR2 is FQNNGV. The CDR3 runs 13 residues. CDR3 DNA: TGTGCCAGCAGCTTGCAGGGGAACTATGGCTACACCTTC. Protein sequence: CASSLQGNYGYTF.

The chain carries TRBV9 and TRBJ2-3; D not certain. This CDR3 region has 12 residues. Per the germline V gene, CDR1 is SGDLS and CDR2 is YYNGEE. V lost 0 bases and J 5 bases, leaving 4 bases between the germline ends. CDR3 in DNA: TGTGCCAGCAGCGTAGCAGTAGATACGCAGTATTTT. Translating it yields CASSVAVDTQYF.

The CDR3 sequence is CAWSSHLGTGDEKLFF. The CDR3 coding sequence is TGTGCCTGGAGTTCCCACTTGGGGACAGGGGATGAAAAACTGTTTTTT. The rearrangement uses TRBV30 and TRBJ1-4; TRBD1 matches at 10 bases. Germline loops: CDR1 GTSNPN, CDR2 SVGIG (reference sequence). V lost 2 bases to trimming and J lost 6 bases; unmatched junction nucleotides: 9. CDR3 length equals 16 residues.